This T cell receptor (beta chain) was captured in a study of response to subunit inactivated influenza vaccine. Trimming stripped 3 bases from V and 5 bases from J, with 12 bases between. This CDR3 is 14 amino acids long. In TCRdb, the RT-PCR reads were re-called with MiXCR into one record per CDR3 protein. The sample yields more than 700,000 distinct CDR3 sequences, 21% seen once. Study-wide results and limits: That few new T cells are recruited by each seasonal influenza vaccination was the authors' suggestion.

This clonotype has ten or more counts. What it binds is unknown. This rearrangement joins TRBV12-3 or TRBV12-4 to TRBJ2-3, with D possibly being TRBD2 (6 bases). This clonotype was obtained from a man aged 45 to 65 who received an inactivated influenza vaccine. The source was PBMCs from blood, collected about 5 days after vaccination. The CDR3 DNA reads TGTGCCAGCAGTTTGGCGGGGCCAATAGATACGCAGTATTTT. Encoded protein: CASSLAGPIDTQYF.